This paragraph reports one T cell receptor beta chain. Its antigen is as yet unknown. Described time point: proximal margin of the surgical specimen (macroscopically non-inflamed). These data are taken from a study of T cell repertoires in ileal Crohn's disease. Overall study context: The MI sample came from the proximal margin of the surgical specimen.

Whole-study results and caveats: Every patient over 26.8% clonality showed endoscopic recurrence. Compared with non-smokers, active smokers at surgery showed more clonal expansions. High-frequency clones were more common in sorted CD8 than CD4 cells.

Data came from immunoSEQ multiplex PCR; TCRdb stores just in-frame clones and leaves some out. The data show several thousand clones, roughly 87% seen once. The CDR3 is made up of 14 amino acids. V lost 2 bases and J 4 bases, leaving 11 bases between the germline ends. The V gene's germline CDR1 is LGHNA and CDR2 YSLEER. Sample: ileal tissue. This receptor was identified in an adult with Crohn's disease. The chain couples TRBV4-3 to TRBJ1-2; D is possibly TRBD1 (5 bases). The CDR3 nucleotides read TGCGCCAGCAGCCAATTGGGGGGAAGCTATGGCTACACCTTC. This sequence encodes CASSQLGGSYGYTF.